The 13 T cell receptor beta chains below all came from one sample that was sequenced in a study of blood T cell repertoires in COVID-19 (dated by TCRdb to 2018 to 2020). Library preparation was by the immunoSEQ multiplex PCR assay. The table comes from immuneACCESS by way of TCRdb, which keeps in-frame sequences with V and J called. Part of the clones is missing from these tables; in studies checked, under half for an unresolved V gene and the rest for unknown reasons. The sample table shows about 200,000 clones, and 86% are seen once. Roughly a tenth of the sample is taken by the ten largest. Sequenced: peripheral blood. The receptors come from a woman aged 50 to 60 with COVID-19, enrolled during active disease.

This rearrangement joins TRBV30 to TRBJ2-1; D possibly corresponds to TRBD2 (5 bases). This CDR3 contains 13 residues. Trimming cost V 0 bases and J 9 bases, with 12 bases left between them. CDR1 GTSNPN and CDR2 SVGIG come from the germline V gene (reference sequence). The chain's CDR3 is CAWSVLALGEQFF. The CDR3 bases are TGTGCCTGGAGTGTTTTAGCGCTGGGTGAGCAGTTCTTC.

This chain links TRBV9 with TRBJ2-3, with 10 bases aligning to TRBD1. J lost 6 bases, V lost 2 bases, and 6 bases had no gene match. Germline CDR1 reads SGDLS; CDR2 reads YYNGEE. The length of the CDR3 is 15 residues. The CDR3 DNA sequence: TGTGCCAGCAGCGTGCGGGACAGGGGCCGGGATACGCAGTATTTT. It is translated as CASSVRDRGRDTQYF.

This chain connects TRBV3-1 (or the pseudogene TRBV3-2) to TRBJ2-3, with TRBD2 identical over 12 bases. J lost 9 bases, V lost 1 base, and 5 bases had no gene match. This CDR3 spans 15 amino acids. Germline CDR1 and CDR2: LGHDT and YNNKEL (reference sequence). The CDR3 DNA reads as TGTGCCAGCAGCCAAGCTAGCGGGGGGGCCAACACGCAGTATTTT. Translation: CASSQASGGANTQYF.

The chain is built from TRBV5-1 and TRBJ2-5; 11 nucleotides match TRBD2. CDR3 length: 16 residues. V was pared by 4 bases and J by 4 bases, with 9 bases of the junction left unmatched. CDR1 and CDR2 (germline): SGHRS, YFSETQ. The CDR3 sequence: CASSVPLAGGAETQYF. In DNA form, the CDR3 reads TGCGCCAGCAGCGTCCCCCTAGCGGGGGGCGCAGAGACCCAGTACTTC.

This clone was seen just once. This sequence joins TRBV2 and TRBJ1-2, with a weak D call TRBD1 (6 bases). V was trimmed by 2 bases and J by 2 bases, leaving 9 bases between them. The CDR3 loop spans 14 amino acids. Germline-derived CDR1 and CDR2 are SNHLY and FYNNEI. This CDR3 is CASSENRANYGYTF. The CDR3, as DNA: TGTGCCAGCAGTGAAAACAGGGCCAACTATGGCTACACCTTC.

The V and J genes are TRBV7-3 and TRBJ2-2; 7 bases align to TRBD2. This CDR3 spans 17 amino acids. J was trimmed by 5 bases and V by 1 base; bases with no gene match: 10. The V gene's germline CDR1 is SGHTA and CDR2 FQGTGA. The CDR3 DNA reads TGTGCCAGCAGCTTAAGGCTCGCGGGGGTAGGGACCGGGGAGCTGTTTTTT. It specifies CASSLRLAGVGTGELFF.

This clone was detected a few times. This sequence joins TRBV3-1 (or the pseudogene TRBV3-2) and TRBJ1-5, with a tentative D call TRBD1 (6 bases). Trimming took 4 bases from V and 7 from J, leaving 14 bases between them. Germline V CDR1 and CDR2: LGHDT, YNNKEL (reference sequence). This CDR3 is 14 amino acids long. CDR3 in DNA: TGTGCCAGCAGCCCTACAGGGATGCTACAGCCCCAGCATTTT. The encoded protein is CASSPTGMLQPQHF.

Here the CDR3 DNA reads TGTGCCAGCAGCTTAGATGACAGGGGCCAGGCCAAAAACATTCAGTACTTC. Its protein product is CASSLDDRGQAKNIQYF. This chain connects TRBV7-9 to TRBJ2-4; 8 bases line up with TRBD1. The CDR3 has 17 residues. The V segment lost 1 base and the J segment 1 base; nucleotides outside the gene matches: 6. CDR1 and CDR2 (germline): SEHNR, FQNEAQ (reference sequence).

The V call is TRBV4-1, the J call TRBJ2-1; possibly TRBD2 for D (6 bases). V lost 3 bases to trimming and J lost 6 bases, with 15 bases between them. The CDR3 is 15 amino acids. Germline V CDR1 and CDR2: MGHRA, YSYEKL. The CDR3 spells CASSHLGRGLNEQFF. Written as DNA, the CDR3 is TGCGCCAGCAGCCACCTCGGGCGGGGTCTCAATGAGCAGTTCTTC.

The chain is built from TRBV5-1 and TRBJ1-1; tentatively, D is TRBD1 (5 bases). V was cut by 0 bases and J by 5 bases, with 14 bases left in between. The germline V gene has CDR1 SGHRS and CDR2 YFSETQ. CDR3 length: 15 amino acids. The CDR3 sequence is CASSLDVGRRTEAFF. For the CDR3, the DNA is TGCGCCAGCAGCTTGGACGTGGGGCGCCGGACTGAAGCTTTCTTT.

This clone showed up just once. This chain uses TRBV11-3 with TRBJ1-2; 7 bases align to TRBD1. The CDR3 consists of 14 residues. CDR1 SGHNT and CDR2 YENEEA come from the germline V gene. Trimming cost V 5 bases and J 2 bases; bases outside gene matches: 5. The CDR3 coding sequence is TGTGCCAGCAGCCCATGGGGACAGAACTATGGCTACACCTTC. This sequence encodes CASSPWGQNYGYTF.

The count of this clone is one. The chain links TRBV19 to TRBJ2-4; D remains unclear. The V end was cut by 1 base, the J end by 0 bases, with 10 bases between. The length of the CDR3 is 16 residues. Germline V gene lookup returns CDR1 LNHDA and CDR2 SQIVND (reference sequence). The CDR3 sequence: CASSIASLSAKNIQYF. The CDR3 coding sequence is TGTGCCAGTAGTATAGCCAGTCTGTCAGCCAAAAACATTCAGTACTTC.

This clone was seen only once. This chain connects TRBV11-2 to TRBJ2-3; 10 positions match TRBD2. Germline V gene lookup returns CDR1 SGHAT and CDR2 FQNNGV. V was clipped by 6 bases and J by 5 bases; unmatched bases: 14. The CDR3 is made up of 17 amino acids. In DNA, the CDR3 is TGTGCCAGCAGTTCAAGGAAGCGGGGGGGCTCCGGAGATACGCAGTATTTT. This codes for CASSSRKRGGSGDTQYF. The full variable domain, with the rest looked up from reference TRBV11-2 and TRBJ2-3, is EAGVAQSPRYKIIEKRQSVAFWCNPISGHATLYWYQQILGQGPKLLIQFQNNGVVDDSQLPKDRFSAERLKGVDSTLKIQPAKLEDSAVYLCASSSRKRGGSGDTQYFGPGTRLTVL.